This passage covers 15 T cell receptor beta chains from one sample sequenced in a study of T cells after posttransplantation cyclophosphamide. Sequencing used immunoSEQ multiplex PCR; TCRdb keeps in-frame clones, though not all of them. The sample has about 53,000 clones, about 82% seen once; the top ten hold 2.8%. Sequencing was performed on PBMCs. These receptors all come from a man aged 30 to 45 with a blood cancer, CMV-positive, and with a related stem cell donor.

This clone has more than one count but fewer than ten. The chain has TRBV14 and TRBJ2-5; 8 nucleotides align to TRBD1. CDR1 and CDR2 from the germline V gene are SGHDN and FVKESK. J gave up 6 bases and V 4 bases, and 7 bases lay outside the gene matches. This CDR3 is built from 14 residues. The CDR3 reads CASSRRDRKKTQYF. The DNA for the CDR3 is TGTGCCAGCAGCCGCCGGGACAGGAAAAAGACCCAGTACTTC.

This chain joins TRBV5-5 and TRBJ1-5; D perhaps matches TRBD1 (6 bases). In germline, CDR1 is SGHKS, CDR2 YYEKEE (reference sequence). The CDR3 is 14 residues long. V was cut by 5 bases and J by 2 bases, with 11 bases left in between. The CDR3 loop is CASRPGVGNQPQHF. The CDR3 DNA follows: TGTGCCAGCAGACCAGGGGTAGGCAATCAGCCCCAGCATTTT.

This chain links TRBV7-2 with TRBJ1-5; 7 nucleotides line up with TRBD1. The CDR3 spans 14 residues. Germline values: CDR1 SGHTA, CDR2 FQGNSA. Trimming took 0 bases from V and 4 from J; bases not matched to a gene: 0. For the CDR3, the DNA is TGTGCCAGCAGCTTAGCACAGGGGAATCAGCCCCAGCATTTT. This encodes CASSLAQGNQPQHF.

The chain carries TRBV19 and TRBJ2-1, with TRBD2 identical over 16 bases. The V gene's germline CDR1 is LNHDA and CDR2 SQIVND (reference sequence). CDR3 length: 17 residues. Trimming at V came to 8 bases and at J to 7 bases, leaving 11 bases not matched to a gene. The CDR3 DNA is TGTGCCAGTTGTCCGGGACTAGCGGGAGGGGGCGGAAATGAGCAGTTCTTC. This encodes CASCPGLAGGGGNEQFF.

The chain combines TRBV14 with TRBJ1-1, with D possibly matching TRBD1 (5 bases). This CDR3 contains 15 residues. Germline loops: CDR1 SGHDN, CDR2 FVKESK. V shed 4 bases and J shed 1 base, with 13 bases lying between them. CDR3 DNA: TGTGCCAGCAGCCGACAGACGCATAGGAACACTGAAGCTTTCTTT. It yields the protein CASSRQTHRNTEAFF.

V and J are TRBV5-6 and TRBJ2-7; D is uncertain. The CDR3 loop spans 12 amino acids. CDR1 and CDR2 from the germline V gene are SGHDT and YYEEEE. V was trimmed by 4 bases and J by 1 base, leaving 6 bases between them. In DNA, the CDR3 is TGTGCCAGCAGCCCACGGTCCTACGAGCAGTACTTC. Its translation: CASSPRSYEQYF.

This clone occurred once. The J gene is TRBJ1-4, the V gene TRBV28; 8 bases map to TRBD1. V lost 6 bases, J lost 7 bases, and 7 bases stayed unmatched. CDR3 length: 14 residues. Germline V gene lookup returns CDR1 MDHEN and CDR2 SYDVKM. CDR3 nucleotide sequence: TGTGCCAGCAGATTCAGGGGGCCGGGTGAAAAACTGTTTTTT. It translates to CASRFRGPGEKLFF. Based on the CDR3 plus reference TRBV28 and TRBJ1-4, the full variable domain is DVKVTQSSRYLVKRTGEKVFLECVQDMDHENMFWYRQDPGLGLRLIYFSYDVKMKEKGDIPEGYSVSREKKERFSLILESASTNQTSMYLCASRFRGPGEKLFFGSGTQLSVL.

The chain joins TRBV30 to TRBJ2-3, with 7 bases matching TRBD2. The CDR3 covers 11 residues. The germline V gene encodes CDR1 GTSNPN and CDR2 SVGIG (reference sequence). V lost 3 bases, J lost 8 bases, and 2 bases stayed unmatched. CDR3 sequence reads: CAWSREGTQYF. As DNA, the CDR3 is TGTGCCTGGAGCAGGGAGGGTACGCAGTATTTT.

The chain couples TRBV11-3 to TRBJ2-3; maybe TRBD1 (6 bases). The CDR3 extends over 14 amino acids. With 6 bases removed from V and 5 bases from J, the gap between germline ends came to 15 bases. Looked up from germline, CDR1 is SGHNT and CDR2 is YENEEA. CDR3 sequence (DNA): TGTGCCAGCAGGTCAGGGGCGTGCGGAGATACGCAGTATTTT. Translating it yields CASRSGACGDTQYF.

The chain combines TRBV5-5 with TRBJ2-7, with 9 bases fitting TRBD1. Unmatched junction bases numbered 2, after V lost 4 bases and J lost 6 bases. CDR1 SGHKS and CDR2 YYEKEE come from the germline V gene (reference sequence). The CDR3 extends over 12 amino acids. The DNA for the CDR3 is TGTGCCAGCAGCATGACAGGGGGCGAGCAGTACTTC. Protein sequence: CASSMTGGEQYF.

The chain combines TRBV30 with TRBJ1-2; D is perhaps TRBD1 (6 bases). This CDR3 is 15 amino acids long. V dropped 2 bases and J dropped 4 bases, with 17 bases sitting between them. Germline V gene lookup returns CDR1 GTSNPN and CDR2 SVGIG (reference sequence). CDR3 sequence (DNA): TGTGCCTGGAGTCGTGGGACACCGGGTGGCTATGGCTACACCTTC. It yields the protein CAWSRGTPGGYGYTF.

The rearrangement joins TRBV29-1 to TRBJ1-1; no reliable D call. CDR1 SQVTM and CDR2 ANQGSEA come from the germline V gene. The length of the CDR3 is 14 residues. The ends were cut back, 4 bases at V and 0 bases at J, with 12 bases in the middle. The CDR3 coding sequence is TGCAGCGTTGTTGGGTGGAGGGTGAACACTGAAGCTTTCTTT. Translated, it gives CSVVGWRVNTEAFF.

V gene TRBV6-5 combines with J gene TRBJ1-2; weak D call: TRBD1 (6 bases). Germline V gene lookup returns CDR1 MNHEY and CDR2 SVGAGI. Trimming took off 7 bases at V and 5 bases at J, with 20 bases between the two ends. This CDR3 has 15 residues. The CDR3 DNA follows: TGTGCCAGCAACCAAAAACCGGACAGCCCGTATGGCTACACCTTC. Translating it yields CASNQKPDSPYGYTF.

This chain joins TRBV6-1 and TRBJ2-2, with D possibly matching TRBD1 (5 bases). The CDR3 covers 16 residues. Germline V CDR1 and CDR2: MNHNS, SASEGT. Trimming shortened V by 2 bases and J by 0 bases, and 10 bases separated the two germline ends. The CDR3: CASSELTDSNTGELFF. CDR3 sequence (DNA): TGTGCCAGCAGTGAATTGACAGATTCGAACACCGGGGAGCTGTTTTTT.

The genes are TRBV9 and TRBJ2-2; tentative D call: TRBD1 (6 bases). There are 14 residues in the CDR3. Germline CDR1 SGDLS, CDR2 YYNGEE. Trimming took 4 bases from V and 4 from J, leaving 11 bases between them. The CDR3 region is CASSSRGTTGELFF. The CDR3 nucleotides are TGTGCCAGCAGCTCCAGGGGTACCACCGGGGAGCTGTTTTTT.